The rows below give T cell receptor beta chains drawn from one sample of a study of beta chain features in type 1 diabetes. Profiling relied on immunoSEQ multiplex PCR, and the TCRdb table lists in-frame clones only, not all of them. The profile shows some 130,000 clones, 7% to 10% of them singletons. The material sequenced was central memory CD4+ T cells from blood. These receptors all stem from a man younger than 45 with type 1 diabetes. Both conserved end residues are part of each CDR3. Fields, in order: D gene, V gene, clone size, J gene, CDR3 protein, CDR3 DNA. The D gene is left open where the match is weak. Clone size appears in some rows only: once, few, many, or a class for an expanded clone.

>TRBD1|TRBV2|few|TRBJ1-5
CASGKGQGGVEPQHF
TGTGCCAGCGGAAAAGGACAGGGAGGTGTGGAGCCCCAGCATTTT
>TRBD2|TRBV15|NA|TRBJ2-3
CATSTSGVNTQYF
TGTGCCACCAGCACTAGCGGGGTTAATACGCAGTATTTT
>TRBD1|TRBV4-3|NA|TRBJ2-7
CASSQDWDSRYEQYF
TGCGCCAGCAGCCAAGACTGGGACAGTAGGTACGAGCAGTACTTC
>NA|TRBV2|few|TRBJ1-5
CASRGLGYQPQHF
TGTGCCAGCCGGGGGTTGGGGTATCAGCCCCAGCATTTT
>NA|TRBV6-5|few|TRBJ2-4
CASKRSQLAKNIQYF
TGTGCCAGCAAGAGGTCGCAACTAGCCAAAAACATTCAGTACTTC
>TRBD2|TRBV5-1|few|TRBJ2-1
CASSLLPLAGGDEQFF
TGCGCCAGCAGCCTGCTTCCACTAGCGGGGGGGGATGAGCAGTTCTTC
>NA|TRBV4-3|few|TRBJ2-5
CASSQGITAQETQYF
TGCGCCAGCAGCCAAGGAATTACAGCTCAAGAGACCCAGTACTTC
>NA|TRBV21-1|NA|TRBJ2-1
CASSKVFKRVGREQFF
TGTGCCAGCAGCAAAGTATTTAAGCGGGTAGGCCGTGAGCAGTTCTTC
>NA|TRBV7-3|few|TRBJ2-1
CASSWSSYNEQFF
TGTGCCAGCAGCTGGAGCTCCTACAATGAGCAGTTCTTC
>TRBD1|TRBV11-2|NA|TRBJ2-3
CASSLQGASTDTQYF
TGTGCCAGCAGCTTACAGGGGGCTAGCACAGATACGCAGTATTTT
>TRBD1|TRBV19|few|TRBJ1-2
CASRPDRDGRGYTF
TGTGCCAGTAGGCCGGACAGGGATGGACGTGGCTACACCTTC
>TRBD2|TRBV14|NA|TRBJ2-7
CASSQDLGTSFYEQYF
TGTGCCAGCAGCCAAGATCTGGGGACTAGCTTCTACGAGCAGTACTTC
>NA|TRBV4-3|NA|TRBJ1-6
CASSQDYLGGSYNSPLHF
TGCGCCAGCAGCCAAGATTATTTAGGGGGCTCCTATAATTCACCCCTCCACTTT
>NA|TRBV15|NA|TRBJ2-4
CATSGATGKKYF
TGTGCCACCAGCGGAGCTACAGGGAAGAAGTACTTC
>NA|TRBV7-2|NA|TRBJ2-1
CASSPRTGGGYNEQFF
TGTGCCAGCAGCCCAAGGACGGGGGGCGGATACAATGAGCAGTTCTTC
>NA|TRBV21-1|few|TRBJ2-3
CYSGQIVDTQYF
TGTTACTCCGGACAGATCGTGGATACGCAGTATTTT
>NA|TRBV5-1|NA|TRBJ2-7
CASSDPSSYEQYF
TGCGCCAGCAGCGATCCCAGCTCCTACGAGCAGTACTTC
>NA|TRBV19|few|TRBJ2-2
CASRATGYTGELFF
TGTGCCAGTCGCGCAACAGGTTACACCGGGGAGCTGTTTTTT
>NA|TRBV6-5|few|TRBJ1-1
CASSETGRHAFF
TGTGCCAGCAGTGAAACAGGGAGACACGCTTTCTTT
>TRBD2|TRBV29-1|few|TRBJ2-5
CSVRPIARRRGETQYF
TGCAGCGTCCGGCCCATTGCGCGGCGGCGGGGGGAGACCCAGTACTTC
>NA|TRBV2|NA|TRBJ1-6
CASIWTNRGPLHF
TGTGCCAGCATCTGGACTAACCGGGGACCCCTCCACTTT
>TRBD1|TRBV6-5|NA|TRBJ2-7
CASSYSRTGGGEQYF
TGTGCCAGCAGCTACAGCCGGACAGGGGGCGGTGAGCAGTACTTC
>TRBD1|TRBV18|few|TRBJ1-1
CASSPGTGQGSTEAFF
TGTGCCAGCTCACCGGGAACGGGACAGGGAAGTACTGAAGCTTTCTTT
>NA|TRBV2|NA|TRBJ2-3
CASRWTTDTQYF
TGTGCCAGCAGGTGGACTACAGATACGCAGTATTTT
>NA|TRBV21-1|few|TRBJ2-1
CASSFRDRGSYNEQFF
TGTGCCAGCAGCTTCCGGGACAGGGGGTCCTACAATGAGCAGTTCTTC
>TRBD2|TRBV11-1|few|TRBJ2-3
CASSTRLAGNPDTQYF
TGTGCCAGCAGCACCAGACTAGCGGGCAACCCAGATACGCAGTATTTT
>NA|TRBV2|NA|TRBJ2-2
CASSDQGKTGELFF
TGTGCCAGCAGTGACCAGGGGAAAACCGGGGAGCTGTTTTTT
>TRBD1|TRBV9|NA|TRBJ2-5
CASSVGGQGAQETQYF
TGTGCCAGCAGCGTAGGGGGACAGGGGGCTCAAGAGACCCAGTACTTC
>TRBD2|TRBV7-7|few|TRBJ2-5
CASSGLAGPQETQYF
TGTGCTAGCAGTGGACTAGCGGGGCCTCAAGAGACCCAGTACTTC
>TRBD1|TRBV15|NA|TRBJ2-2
CATSTEDRGRVGELFF
TGTGCCACCAGCACGGAGGACAGGGGGCGGGTCGGGGAGCTGTTTTTT
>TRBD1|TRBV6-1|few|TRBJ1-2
CASSGIQGVYGYTF
TGTGCCAGCAGTGGAATACAGGGGGTCTATGGCTACACCTTC
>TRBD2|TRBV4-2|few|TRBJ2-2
CASSPGGPNTGELFF
TGTGCCAGCAGCCCGGGGGGGCCGAACACCGGGGAGCTGTTTTTT
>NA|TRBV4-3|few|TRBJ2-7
CASSQDQGGGSYEQYF
TGCGCCAGCAGCCAAGATCAGGGCGGAGGGTCCTACGAGCAGTACTTC
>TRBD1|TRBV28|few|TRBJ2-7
CASITGQGSYEQYF
TGTGCCAGCATCACGGGACAGGGGTCCTACGAGCAGTACTTC
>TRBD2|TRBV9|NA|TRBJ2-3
CASSVAGGFTDTQYF
TGTGCCAGCAGCGTAGCCGGGGGGTTCACAGATACGCAGTATTTT
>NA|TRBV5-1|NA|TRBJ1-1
CASSLQPGNTEAFF
TGCGCCAGCAGCCTCCAGCCGGGGAACACTGAAGCTTTCTTT
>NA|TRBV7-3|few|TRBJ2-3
CASSLGGRGVVDTQYF
TGTGCCAGCAGCTTAGGGGGCAGGGGAGTCGTAGATACGCAGTATTTT
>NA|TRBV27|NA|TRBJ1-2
CASISLRQAINYGYTF
TGTGCCAGCATTTCCCTGAGACAGGCGATTAACTATGGCTACACCTTC
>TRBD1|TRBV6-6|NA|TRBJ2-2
CASSPGQGMTGELFF
TGTGCCAGCAGCCCCGGACAGGGTATGACCGGGGAGCTGTTTTTT
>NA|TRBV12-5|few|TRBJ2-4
CASGLAGPWDIQYF
TGTGCTAGTGGTTTGGCGGGTCCCTGGGACATTCAGTACTTC
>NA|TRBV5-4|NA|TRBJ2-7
CASSLLKRDWDF
TGTGCCAGCAGCTTGTTGAAAAGGGACTGGGACTTC
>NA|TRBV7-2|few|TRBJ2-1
CASSLGPSSYNEQFF
TGTGCCAGCAGCTTAGGTCCCAGCTCCTACAATGAGCAGTTCTTC
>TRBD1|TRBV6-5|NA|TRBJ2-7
CASTTRQGASYEQYF
TGTGCCAGCACTACGAGACAGGGGGCCTCCTACGAGCAGTACTTC
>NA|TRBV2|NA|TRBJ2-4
CASTGALLAKNIQYF
TGTGCCAGCACTGGGGCGCTACTAGCCAAAAACATTCAGTACTTC
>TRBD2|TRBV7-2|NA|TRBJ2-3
CASSLAGRGGTDTQYF
TGTGCCAGCAGCTTAGCGGGGCGGGGGGGCACAGATACGCAGTATTTT
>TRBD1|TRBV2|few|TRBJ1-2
CASRRDRGSGYTF
TGTGCCAGCAGGAGGGACAGGGGCTCTGGCTACACCTTC
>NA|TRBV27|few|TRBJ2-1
CASQGGGYGYNEQFF
TGTGCCAGCCAAGGTGGGGGGTATGGGTACAATGAGCAGTTCTTC
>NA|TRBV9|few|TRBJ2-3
CASSVSSQGKDTQYF
TGTGCCAGCAGCGTAAGTTCACAGGGCAAAGATACGCAGTATTTT
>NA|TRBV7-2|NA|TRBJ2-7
CASSLGRDYEQYF
TGTGCCAGCAGCCTCGGGCGGGACTACGAGCAGTACTTC
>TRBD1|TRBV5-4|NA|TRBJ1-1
CASSFLQGDTEAFF
TGTGCCAGCAGCTTTCTTCAGGGGGACACTGAAGCTTTCTTT
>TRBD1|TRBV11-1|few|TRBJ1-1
CASSLRGQGFLAFF
TGTGCCAGCAGCCTCAGGGGACAGGGATTCTTGGCTTTCTTT
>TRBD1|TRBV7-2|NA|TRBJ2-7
CASIPVFGRGQGPYEQYF
TGTGCCAGCATACCAGTGTTCGGGAGGGGACAGGGGCCTTACGAGCAGTACTTC
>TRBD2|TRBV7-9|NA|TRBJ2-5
CASSPGLAEETQYF
TGTGCCAGCAGCCCGGGACTAGCGGAAGAGACCCAGTACTTC
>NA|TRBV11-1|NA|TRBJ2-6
CASSFFRSGANVLTF
TGTGCCAGCAGCTTCTTCAGATCTGGGGCCAACGTCCTGACTTTC